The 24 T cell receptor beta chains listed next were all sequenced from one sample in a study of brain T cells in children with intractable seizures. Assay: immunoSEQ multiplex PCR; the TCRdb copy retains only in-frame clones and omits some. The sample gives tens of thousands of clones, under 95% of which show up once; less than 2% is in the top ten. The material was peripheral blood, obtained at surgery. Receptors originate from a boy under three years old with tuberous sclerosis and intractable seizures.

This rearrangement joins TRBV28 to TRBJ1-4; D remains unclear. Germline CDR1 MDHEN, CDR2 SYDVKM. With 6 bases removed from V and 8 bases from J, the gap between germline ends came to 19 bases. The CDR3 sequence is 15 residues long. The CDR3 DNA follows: TGTGCCAGCAGACGACGGACGGAGTCTGGCGAAAAACTGTTTTTT. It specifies CASRRRTESGEKLFF.

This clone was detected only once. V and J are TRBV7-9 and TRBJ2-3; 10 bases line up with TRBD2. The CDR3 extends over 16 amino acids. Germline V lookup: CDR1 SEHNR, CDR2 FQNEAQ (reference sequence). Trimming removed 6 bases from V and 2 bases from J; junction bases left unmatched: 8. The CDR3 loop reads CASSLLTSGSTDTQYF. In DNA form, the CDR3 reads TGTGCCAGCAGTTTGTTGACTAGCGGGTCCACAGATACGCAGTATTTT.

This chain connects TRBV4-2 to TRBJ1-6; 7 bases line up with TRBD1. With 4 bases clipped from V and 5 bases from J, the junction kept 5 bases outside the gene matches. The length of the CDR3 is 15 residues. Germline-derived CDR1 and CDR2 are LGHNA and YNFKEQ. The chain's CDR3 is CASSRGTADNSPLHF. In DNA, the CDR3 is TGTGCCAGCAGCCGCGGGACAGCAGATAATTCACCCCTCCACTTT.

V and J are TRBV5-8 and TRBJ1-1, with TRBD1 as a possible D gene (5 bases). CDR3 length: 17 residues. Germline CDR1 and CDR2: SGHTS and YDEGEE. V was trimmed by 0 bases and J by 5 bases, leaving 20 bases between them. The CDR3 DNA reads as TGTGCCAGCAGCTTGGTGGGGACCTCCCCCCGCGGGACTGAAGCTTTCTTT. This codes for CASSLVGTSPRGTEAFF.

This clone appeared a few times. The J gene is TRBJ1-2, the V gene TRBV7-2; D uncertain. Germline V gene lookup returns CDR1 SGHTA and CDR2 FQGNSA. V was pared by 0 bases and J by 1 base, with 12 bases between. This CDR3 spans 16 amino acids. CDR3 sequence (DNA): TGTGCCAGCAGCTTAGCCAGGAGACGACGTAACTATGGCTACACCTTC. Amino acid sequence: CASSLARRRRNYGYTF.

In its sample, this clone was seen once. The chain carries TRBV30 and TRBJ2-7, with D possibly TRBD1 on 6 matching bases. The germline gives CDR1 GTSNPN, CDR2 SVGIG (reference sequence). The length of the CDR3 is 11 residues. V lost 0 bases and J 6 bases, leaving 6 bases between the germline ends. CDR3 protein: CAWSVGGEQYF. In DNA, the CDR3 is TGTGCCTGGAGTGTAGGGGGCGAGCAGTACTTC.

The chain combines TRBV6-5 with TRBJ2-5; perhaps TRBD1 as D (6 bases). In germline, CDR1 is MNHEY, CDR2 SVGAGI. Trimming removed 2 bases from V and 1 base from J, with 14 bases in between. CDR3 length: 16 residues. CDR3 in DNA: TGTGCCAGCAGTTACAGGGCAGGGGTTCTCCAAGAGACCCAGTACTTC. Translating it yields CASSYRAGVLQETQYF.

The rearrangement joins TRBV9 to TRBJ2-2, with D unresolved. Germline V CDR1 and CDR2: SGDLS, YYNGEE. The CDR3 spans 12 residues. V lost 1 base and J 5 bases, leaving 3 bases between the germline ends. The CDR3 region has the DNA TGTGCCAGCAGCGTATCAACCGGGGAGCTGTTTTTT. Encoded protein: CASSVSTGELFF.

CDR3 loop: CASSIKMGNQPQHF. The CDR3 DNA follows: TGTGCCAGTAGTATAAAGATGGGCAATCAGCCCCAGCATTTT. The gene calls are TRBV19 and TRBJ1-5; D is ambiguous. Germline V gene lookup returns CDR1 LNHDA and CDR2 SQIVND (reference sequence). The CDR3 length is 14 residues. The V gene lost 2 bases and the J gene lost 2 bases, with 7 bases spanning the gap. Supplemented by reference TRBV19 and TRBJ1-5, the full variable domain reads DGGITQSPKYLFRKEGQNVTLSCEQNLNHDAMYWYRQDPGQGLRLIYYSQIVNDFQKGDIAEGYSVSREKKESFPLTVTSAQKNPTAFYLCASSIKMGNQPQHFGDGTRLSIL.

The CDR3 here is CASSFGGLYEQYF. Here the CDR3 DNA reads TGTGCCAGCAGTTTTGGGGGACTGTACGAGCAGTACTTC. This chain links TRBV27 with TRBJ2-7, with D perhaps TRBD2 (6 bases). Trimming took off 3 bases at V and 4 bases at J, with 10 bases between the two ends. CDR1 MNHEY and CDR2 SMNVEV come from the germline V gene (reference sequence). The CDR3 contains 13 residues.

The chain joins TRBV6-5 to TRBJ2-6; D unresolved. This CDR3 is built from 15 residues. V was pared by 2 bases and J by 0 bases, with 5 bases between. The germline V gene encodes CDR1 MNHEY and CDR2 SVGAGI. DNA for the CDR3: TGTGCCAGCAGTTACGGTAACTCTGGGGCCAACGTCCTGACTTTC. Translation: CASSYGNSGANVLTF.

The CDR3 here is CASSIDPPGGYTF. The CDR3 DNA sequence: TGTGCCAGTAGTATAGACCCCCCGGGTGGCTACACCTTC. The chain recombines TRBV19 with TRBJ1-2; unclear D gene. Between the trimmed V and J ends, which lost 0 bases and 7 bases, there was a span of 9 bases. CDR1 is LNHDA, CDR2 SQIVND, per germline (reference sequence). This CDR3 has 13 residues.

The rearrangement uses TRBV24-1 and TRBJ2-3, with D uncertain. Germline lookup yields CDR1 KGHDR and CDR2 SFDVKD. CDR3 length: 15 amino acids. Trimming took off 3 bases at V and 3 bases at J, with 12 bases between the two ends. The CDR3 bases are TGTGCCACCAGTGATCAAAGGGATGCAACAGATACGCAGTATTTT. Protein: CATSDQRDATDTQYF.

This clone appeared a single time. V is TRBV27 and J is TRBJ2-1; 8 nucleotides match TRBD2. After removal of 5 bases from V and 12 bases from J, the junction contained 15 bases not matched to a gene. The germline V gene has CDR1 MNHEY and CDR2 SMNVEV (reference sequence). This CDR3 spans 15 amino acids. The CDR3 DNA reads TGTGCCAGCAGTGTCACGGTGGGACTAGGACCGCGGCAGTTCTTC. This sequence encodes CASSVTVGLGPRQFF.

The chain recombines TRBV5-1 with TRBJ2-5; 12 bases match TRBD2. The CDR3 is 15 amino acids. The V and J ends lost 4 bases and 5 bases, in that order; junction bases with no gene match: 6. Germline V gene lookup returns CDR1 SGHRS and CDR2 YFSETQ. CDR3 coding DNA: TGCGCCAGCAGCAGGAGACTAGCGGGGGAGGAGACCCAGTACTTC. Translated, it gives CASSRRLAGEETQYF.

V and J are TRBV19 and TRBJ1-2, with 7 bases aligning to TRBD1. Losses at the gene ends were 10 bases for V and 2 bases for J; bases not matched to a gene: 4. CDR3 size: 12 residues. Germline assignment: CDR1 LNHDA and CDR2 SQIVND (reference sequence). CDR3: CATRDRNYGYTF. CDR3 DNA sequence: TGTGCCACCCGGGACAGAAACTATGGCTACACCTTC.

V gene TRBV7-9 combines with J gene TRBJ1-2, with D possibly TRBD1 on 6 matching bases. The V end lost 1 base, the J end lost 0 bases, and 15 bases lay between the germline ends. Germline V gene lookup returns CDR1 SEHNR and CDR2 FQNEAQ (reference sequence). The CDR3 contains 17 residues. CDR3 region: CASSLVVTGRANYGYTF. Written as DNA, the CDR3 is TGTGCCAGCAGCTTAGTGGTAACAGGGCGAGCTAACTATGGCTACACCTTC.

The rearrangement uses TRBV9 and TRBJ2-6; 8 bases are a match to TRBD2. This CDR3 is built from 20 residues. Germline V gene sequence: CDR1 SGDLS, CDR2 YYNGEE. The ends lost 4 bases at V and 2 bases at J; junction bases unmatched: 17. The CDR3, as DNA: TGTGCCAGCAGCCCCCCCACGGGGGCGGGGGGACGCACTGGGGCCAACGTCCTGACTTTC. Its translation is CASSPPTGAGGRTGANVLTF.

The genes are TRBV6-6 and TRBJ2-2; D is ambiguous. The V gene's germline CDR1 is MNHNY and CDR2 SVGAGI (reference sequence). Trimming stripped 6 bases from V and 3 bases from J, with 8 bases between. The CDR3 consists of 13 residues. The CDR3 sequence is CASSYGYTGELFF. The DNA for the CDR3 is TGTGCCAGCAGCTACGGTTACACCGGGGAGCTGTTTTTT.

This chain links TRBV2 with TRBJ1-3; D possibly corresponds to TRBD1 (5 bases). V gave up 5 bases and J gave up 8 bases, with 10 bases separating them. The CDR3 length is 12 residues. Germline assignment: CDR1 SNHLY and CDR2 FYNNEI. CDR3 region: CASSRVGDTIYF. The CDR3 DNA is TGTGCCAGCAGTCGTGTGGGGGACACCATATATTTT.

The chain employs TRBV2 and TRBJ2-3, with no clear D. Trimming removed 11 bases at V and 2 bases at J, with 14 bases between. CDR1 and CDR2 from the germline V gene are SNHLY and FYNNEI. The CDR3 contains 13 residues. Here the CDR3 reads CAGLTSYTDTQYF. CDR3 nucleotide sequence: TGTGCCGGCTTGACTTCTTACACAGATACGCAGTATTTT.

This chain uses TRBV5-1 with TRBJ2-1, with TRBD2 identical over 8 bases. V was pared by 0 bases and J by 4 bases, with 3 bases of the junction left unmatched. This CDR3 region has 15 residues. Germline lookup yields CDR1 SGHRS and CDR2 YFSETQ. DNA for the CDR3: TGCGCCAGCAGCTTGGTAGGGACTAGTTACAATGAGCAGTTCTTC. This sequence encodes CASSLVGTSYNEQFF.

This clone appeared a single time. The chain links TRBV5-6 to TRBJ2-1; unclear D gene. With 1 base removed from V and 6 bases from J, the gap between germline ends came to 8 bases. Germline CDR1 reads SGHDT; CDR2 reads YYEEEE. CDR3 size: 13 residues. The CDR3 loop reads CASSLRPFNEQFF. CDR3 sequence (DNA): TGTGCCAGCAGCTTGAGACCTTTCAATGAGCAGTTCTTC.

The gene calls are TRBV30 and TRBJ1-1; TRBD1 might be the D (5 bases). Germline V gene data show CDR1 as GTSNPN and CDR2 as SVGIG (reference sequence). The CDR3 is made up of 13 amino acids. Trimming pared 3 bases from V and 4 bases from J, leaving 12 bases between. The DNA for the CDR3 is TGTGCCTGGAGCGCAGGGAGCGGCACTGAAGCTTTCTTT. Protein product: CAWSAGSGTEAFF.